This is a list of T cell receptor beta chains from one sample in a study of blood T cell repertoires in COVID-19. The repertoire was sequenced with immunoSEQ multiplex PCR; TCRdb's copy has only in-frame clones and lacks some. The sample lists about 200,000 clones, about 87% occurring once. The specimen was peripheral blood. These receptors were obtained from a man aged 55 to 70 who had recovered from COVID-19. CDR3s include the opening cysteine and the closing phenylalanine or tryptophan. Fields, in order: D gene, J gene, clone size, V gene, CDR3 DNA, CDR3 protein. D genes are given only for firm matches. The size field is filled for only some rows; it gives once, few, many or a size class.

d_call: -
j_call: TRBJ1-2
clone_size: -
v_call: TRBV6-5
cdr3_nt: TGTGCCAGCGGGCCGACAGGATATGGCTACACCTTC
cdr3_aa: CASGPTGYGYTF

d_call: TRBD1
j_call: TRBJ2-3
clone_size: -
v_call: TRBV28
cdr3_nt: TGTGCCAGCGCCGACAGGGTGCAAGATACGCAGTATTTT
cdr3_aa: CASADRVQDTQYF

d_call: TRBD1
j_call: TRBJ1-1
clone_size: -
v_call: TRBV30
cdr3_nt: TGTGCCTGGACCCGGGGGACAGGGAACACTGAAGCTTTCTTT
cdr3_aa: CAWTRGTGNTEAFF

d_call: TRBD2
j_call: TRBJ2-7
clone_size: many
v_call: TRBV10-2
cdr3_nt: TGCGCCAGCCTCGACGCGGGGGGATCCTCCTACGAGCAGTACTTC
cdr3_aa: CASLDAGGSSYEQYF

d_call: -
j_call: TRBJ2-1
clone_size: -
v_call: TRBV9
cdr3_nt: TGTGCCAGCAGCGTTGGGTTGCGGGTGCTCAATGAGCAGTTCTTC
cdr3_aa: CASSVGLRVLNEQFF

d_call: -
j_call: TRBJ2-5
clone_size: -
v_call: TRBV9
cdr3_nt: TGTGCCAGCAGCGCCGCCGGAGGCTCGGGAGAGACCCAGTACTTC
cdr3_aa: CASSAAGGSGETQYF

d_call: TRBD1
j_call: TRBJ2-7
clone_size: -
v_call: TRBV6-6
cdr3_nt: TGTGCCAGCAGTTACGGACAGGGGTTCGAGCAGTACTTC
cdr3_aa: CASSYGQGFEQYF

d_call: TRBD1
j_call: TRBJ2-7
clone_size: -
v_call: TRBV19
cdr3_nt: TGTGCCAGTAGAGCATCCGGGACAGGGTTCCGCGAGCAGTACTTC
cdr3_aa: CASRASGTGFREQYF

d_call: -
j_call: TRBJ1-5
clone_size: -
v_call: TRBV30
cdr3_nt: TGTGCCTGGAGTGTACTTAGCCACAATCAGCCCCAGCATTTT
cdr3_aa: CAWSVLSHNQPQHF

d_call: TRBD1
j_call: TRBJ1-2
clone_size: once
v_call: TRBV5-4
cdr3_nt: TGTGCCAGCAGCTTTGGACAGGGAAGGGACAACTATGGCTACACCTTC
cdr3_aa: CASSFGQGRDNYGYTF

d_call: TRBD1
j_call: TRBJ1-5
clone_size: -
v_call: TRBV27
cdr3_nt: TGTGCCAGCAGCAAGGTGGACAGGGTGCATCAGCCCCAGCATTTT
cdr3_aa: CASSKVDRVHQPQHF

d_call: -
j_call: TRBJ2-2
clone_size: -
v_call: TRBV12-3/TRBV12-4
cdr3_nt: TGTGCCAGCAGTCGAGGGAACACCGGGGAGCTGTTTTTT
cdr3_aa: CASSRGNTGELFF

d_call: -
j_call: TRBJ1-2
clone_size: -
v_call: TRBV21-1
cdr3_nt: TGTGCCAGCAGTAGGGAGGGTGGGCCAAGGAACTATGGCTACACCTTC
cdr3_aa: CASSREGGPRNYGYTF

d_call: TRBD1
j_call: TRBJ2-4
clone_size: -
v_call: TRBV5-6
cdr3_nt: TGTGCCAGCAGCCTCGGACAGGGGGTAGCCAAAAACATTCAGTACTTC
cdr3_aa: CASSLGQGVAKNIQYF

d_call: -
j_call: TRBJ1-1
clone_size: -
v_call: TRBV4-1
cdr3_nt: TGCGCCAGCAGCCAAGAGATGACAGCTGCCGGGACTGAAGCTTTCTTT
cdr3_aa: CASSQEMTAAGTEAFF

d_call: TRBD1
j_call: TRBJ2-7
clone_size: -
v_call: TRBV6-1
cdr3_nt: TGTGCCAGCAGTGAAACGGGACAGGTCTCCTACGAGCAGTACTTC
cdr3_aa: CASSETGQVSYEQYF

d_call: TRBD1
j_call: TRBJ1-4
clone_size: -
v_call: TRBV16
cdr3_nt: TGTGCCAGCAGCGACAGGGGGCAAACTAATGAAAAACTGTTTTTT
cdr3_aa: CASSDRGQTNEKLFF

d_call: TRBD2
j_call: TRBJ2-1
clone_size: -
v_call: TRBV7-2
cdr3_nt: TGTGCCAGCAGCTTAGGCCCCGGCGGGGGGGCCGTGTACAATGAGCAGTTCTTC
cdr3_aa: CASSLGPGGGAVYNEQFF

d_call: -
j_call: TRBJ1-3
clone_size: many
v_call: TRBV30
cdr3_nt: TGTGCCTGGAGATACCAGGGGACTGGAAACACCATATATTTT
cdr3_aa: CAWRYQGTGNTIYF

d_call: TRBD2
j_call: TRBJ2-1
clone_size: -
v_call: TRBV20-1
cdr3_nt: TGCAGTGCTAGTTCCCCCGGACTAGCGGGATTTTACAATGAGCAGTTCTTC
cdr3_aa: CSASSPGLAGFYNEQFF

d_call: -
j_call: TRBJ1-1
clone_size: few
v_call: TRBV19
cdr3_nt: TGTGCCAGTAGTCACTACTCGGGGAACACTGAAGCTTTCTTT
cdr3_aa: CASSHYSGNTEAFF

d_call: -
j_call: TRBJ1-1
clone_size: -
v_call: TRBV9
cdr3_nt: TGTGCCAGCAGCGGCAGGGTTAGAAAGATGAACACTGAAGCTTTCTTT
cdr3_aa: CASSGRVRKMNTEAFF

d_call: TRBD1
j_call: TRBJ1-2
clone_size: -
v_call: TRBV9
cdr3_nt: TGTGCCAGCAGCGCCCGGGACAGGGGGAGGTCTGGTGGCTACACCTTC
cdr3_aa: CASSARDRGRSGGYTF

d_call: -
j_call: TRBJ1-2
clone_size: -
v_call: TRBV27
cdr3_nt: TGTGCCAGCAGTTTATCGCGGGACTCCTATGGCTACACCTTC
cdr3_aa: CASSLSRDSYGYTF

d_call: TRBD1
j_call: TRBJ2-2
clone_size: many
v_call: TRBV7-9
cdr3_nt: TGTGCCAGCAGGGACAGGGCCGGGGAGCTGTTTTTT
cdr3_aa: CASRDRAGELFF

d_call: -
j_call: TRBJ2-7
clone_size: -
v_call: TRBV29-1
cdr3_nt: TGCAGCGTTGTAGGACTGAACTACGAGCAGTACTTC
cdr3_aa: CSVVGLNYEQYF

d_call: TRBD2
j_call: TRBJ2-3
clone_size: -
v_call: TRBV20-1
cdr3_nt: TGCAGTGCTAGTCTCGGGCGGAGCGGGGTTAGAGATACGCAGTATTTT
cdr3_aa: CSASLGRSGVRDTQYF

d_call: TRBD2
j_call: TRBJ2-3
clone_size: -
v_call: TRBV7-6
cdr3_nt: TGTGCCAGCAGCTTGAGAACAGGGGGCCTCGGACTAGCGGGAGGAGATACGCAGTATTTT
cdr3_aa: CASSLRTGGLGLAGGDTQYF

d_call: TRBD1
j_call: TRBJ1-2
clone_size: -
v_call: TRBV5-1
cdr3_nt: TGCGCCAGCAGCTTGGGGGACAGAAACTATGGCTACACCTTC
cdr3_aa: CASSLGDRNYGYTF

d_call: -
j_call: TRBJ1-1
clone_size: -
v_call: TRBV25-1
cdr3_nt: TGTGCCAGCAGTCAAGTGGAGGGAACTGAAGCTTTCTTT
cdr3_aa: CASSQVEGTEAFF

d_call: -
j_call: TRBJ2-2
clone_size: -
v_call: TRBV6-4
cdr3_nt: TGTGCCAGCAGTGACGGGGACTCCGGGGAGCTGTTTTTT
cdr3_aa: CASSDGDSGELFF

d_call: TRBD2
j_call: TRBJ2-1
clone_size: -
v_call: TRBV6-5
cdr3_nt: TGTGCCAGCAGCCAGTCTCTAGCGGGGTTCAATGAGCAGTTCTTC
cdr3_aa: CASSQSLAGFNEQFF

d_call: -
j_call: TRBJ1-2
clone_size: -
v_call: TRBV28
cdr3_nt: TGTGCCAGCAGACCAGGGAACGGGGGCTACACCTTC
cdr3_aa: CASRPGNGGYTF

d_call: TRBD2
j_call: TRBJ2-7
clone_size: -
v_call: TRBV10-2
cdr3_nt: TGCGCCAGCAGTGAGTCGGGGGGGATCGAGCAGTACTTC
cdr3_aa: CASSESGGIEQYF

d_call: TRBD2
j_call: TRBJ2-1
clone_size: -
v_call: TRBV4-2
cdr3_nt: TGTGCCAGCAGCCAAGATACTAGCGGGAGTGTCAATGAGCAGTTCTTC
cdr3_aa: CASSQDTSGSVNEQFF

d_call: -
j_call: TRBJ2-1
clone_size: -
v_call: TRBV10-3
cdr3_nt: TGTGCCATCAGGTCCGCACAGGGAAGCTCCTACAATGAGCAGTTCTTC
cdr3_aa: CAIRSAQGSSYNEQFF

d_call: -
j_call: TRBJ2-7
clone_size: few
v_call: TRBV28
cdr3_nt: TGTGCCAGCAGTTTAGCACTAACTACCTACGAGCAGTACTTC
cdr3_aa: CASSLALTTYEQYF

d_call: -
j_call: TRBJ2-7
clone_size: -
v_call: TRBV7-9
cdr3_nt: TGTGCCAGCAGCGAACTGCAGGGAAAGTTTATGTACGAGCAGTACTTC
cdr3_aa: CASSELQGKFMYEQYF

d_call: TRBD2
j_call: TRBJ2-3
clone_size: -
v_call: TRBV7-9
cdr3_nt: TGTGCCAGCAGCCTGCAGGTAGCGGGAGCAGATACGCAGTATTTT
cdr3_aa: CASSLQVAGADTQYF

d_call: TRBD1
j_call: TRBJ1-1
clone_size: -
v_call: TRBV28
cdr3_nt: TGTGCCAGCAGTGGGACAGGGATTAGAGCTTTCTTT
cdr3_aa: CASSGTGIRAFF

d_call: -
j_call: TRBJ2-3
clone_size: -
v_call: TRBV5-6
cdr3_nt: TGTGCCAGCAGCTTGGACTTCGCGGGAGATACGCAGTATTTT
cdr3_aa: CASSLDFAGDTQYF

d_call: TRBD1
j_call: TRBJ1-4
clone_size: -
v_call: TRBV4-2
cdr3_nt: TGTGCCAGCAGCCCTCAGGGCGACAGGGGACAGGGTGAAAAACTGTTTTTT
cdr3_aa: CASSPQGDRGQGEKLFF

d_call: TRBD1
j_call: TRBJ1-1
clone_size: -
v_call: TRBV9
cdr3_nt: TGTGCCAGCAATCGGGGACAGGGATGGACTGAAGCTTTCTTT
cdr3_aa: CASNRGQGWTEAFF

d_call: -
j_call: TRBJ2-5
clone_size: once
v_call: TRBV18
cdr3_nt: TGTGCCAGCTCGCCGGACCAAGCGGGTCCGGGGACCCAGTACTTC
cdr3_aa: CASSPDQAGPGTQYF

d_call: -
j_call: TRBJ1-1
clone_size: -
v_call: TRBV10-2
cdr3_nt: TGCGCCAGCAGTGAGCCCTCGGTGAACACTGAAGCTTTCTTT
cdr3_aa: CASSEPSVNTEAFF

d_call: -
j_call: TRBJ1-2
clone_size: -
v_call: TRBV9
cdr3_nt: TGTGCCAGCAGCGTAGACCAGGGGAAGGACTATGGCTACACCTTC
cdr3_aa: CASSVDQGKDYGYTF

d_call: -
j_call: TRBJ2-3
clone_size: -
v_call: TRBV3-1/TRBV3-2
cdr3_nt: TGTGCCAGCAGCCTTGATGGGACTGAAACAGATACGCAGTATTTT
cdr3_aa: CASSLDGTETDTQYF

d_call: TRBD1
j_call: TRBJ1-6
clone_size: -
v_call: TRBV11-1
cdr3_nt: TGTGCCAGCAGGTCCGGGACAGGGCCCGAGAATTCACCCCTCCACTTT
cdr3_aa: CASRSGTGPENSPLHF

d_call: TRBD1
j_call: TRBJ2-7
clone_size: -
v_call: TRBV9
cdr3_nt: TGTGCCAGCAGCGGGGGGACCGGGACAGGGTCCTACGAGCAGTACTTC
cdr3_aa: CASSGGTGTGSYEQYF

d_call: -
j_call: TRBJ2-2
clone_size: few
v_call: TRBV5-1
cdr3_nt: TGCGCCAGCAGCTTGGTAGACACTCCCACCGGGGAGCTGTTTTTT
cdr3_aa: CASSLVDTPTGELFF

d_call: -
j_call: TRBJ1-1
clone_size: -
v_call: TRBV30
cdr3_nt: TGTGCCTGGAGAGGGGGTCCTGAAGCTTTCTTT
cdr3_aa: CAWRGGPEAFF

d_call: -
j_call: TRBJ1-5
clone_size: few
v_call: TRBV3-1/TRBV3-2
cdr3_nt: TGTGCCAGCAGCCCGGGATCCAAACACGATCAGCCCCAGCATTTT
cdr3_aa: CASSPGSKHDQPQHF

d_call: -
j_call: TRBJ2-1
clone_size: -
v_call: TRBV6-5
cdr3_nt: TGTGCCAGCAGTTACGCGGGAATCAACTACAATGAGCAGTTCTTC
cdr3_aa: CASSYAGINYNEQFF

d_call: TRBD1
j_call: TRBJ2-4
clone_size: -
v_call: TRBV5-1
cdr3_nt: TGCGCCAGCAGTATGACAGGGTTGGACAAAAACATTCAGTACTTC
cdr3_aa: CASSMTGLDKNIQYF

d_call: -
j_call: TRBJ1-5
clone_size: -
v_call: TRBV6-2/TRBV6-3
cdr3_nt: TGTGCCAGCAGTTACTCCAGGCTGCTGAATCAGCCCCAGCATTTT
cdr3_aa: CASSYSRLLNQPQHF